The clone carrying this T cell receptor beta chain was counted a few times. This CDR3 has 14 amino acids. CDR1 is SGHRS and CDR2 is YFSETQ in the germline V gene. The V gene lost 1 base and the J gene lost 5 bases, with 12 bases spanning the gap. The source of the sample is a study of beta chain features in type 1 diabetes. The sequenced template was cDNA made from the entire isolated RNA. Produced via immunoSEQ multiplex PCR; TCRdb's table is partial and in-frame only. The sample consists of 680,000 or so clones, about a sixth of them appearing once. The rearrangement uses TRBV5-1 and TRBJ2-5; D gene unclear. The receptor was isolated from a man younger than 35 in good health. The material sequenced was naive CD4+ T cells from blood. The CDR3 loop is CASSLSELRETQYF. CDR3 sequence (DNA): TGCGCCAGCAGCTTGTCTGAGCTCAGGGAGACCCAGTACTTC. The whole variable domain, filled in from reference TRBV5-1 and TRBJ2-5, reads KAGVTQTPRYLIKTRGQQVTLSCSPISGHRSVSWYQQTPGQGLQFLFEYFSETQRNKGNFPGRFSGRQFSNSRSEMNVSTLELGDSALYLCASSLSELRETQYFGPGTRLLVL.